The rows below give T cell receptor beta chains drawn from one sample of a study of blood T cell repertoires in COVID-19. The repertoire was sequenced with immunoSEQ multiplex PCR; TCRdb's copy has only in-frame clones and lacks some. Among hundreds of thousands of clones listed, more than 70% were seen once. Sequenced sample: PBMCs or T cells enriched from blood (not recorded which). All receptors derive from a woman in her 40s with acute COVID-19. Each CDR3 is given with its conserved first and last residue. Each record gives: J gene, V gene, D gene, clone size, CDR3 DNA, CDR3 protein. A D gene is named only where the DNA matches it firmly. Some rows mark clone size as missing; the rest say once, few, many or name a class of expanded clone.

TRBJ2-3	TRBV5-1	TRBD2	NA	TGCGCCAGCAGCTTGGCTGTCCTAGCGGGAGAGGCAGATACGCAGTATTTT	CASSLAVLAGEADTQYF
TRBJ1-1	TRBV19	NA	few	TGTGCCAGTATGATCCGAAACCACGGTAACACTGAAGCTTTCTTT	CASMIRNHGNTEAFF
TRBJ2-3	TRBV29-1	TRBD1	few	TGCAGCGTAGGGACAGGGTGGGGCACAGATACGCAGTATTTT	CSVGTGWGTDTQYF
TRBJ1-5	TRBV11-2	TRBD1	NA	TGTGCCAGCAGCTTGGACAGGGGGCTAAGGCAGCCCCAGCATTTT	CASSLDRGLRQPQHF
TRBJ1-1	TRBV6-5	NA	NA	TGTGCCTCTCGTCCCGGAGCGAACACTGAAGCTTTCTTT	CASRPGANTEAFF
TRBJ2-7	TRBV27	TRBD2	NA	TGTGCCAGCAGCACCCTTGGTTCTAGCGGGAGTTACGAGCAGTACTTC	CASSTLGSSGSYEQYF
TRBJ2-4	TRBV5-1	NA	NA	TGCGCCAGCAGCTTGGATACGGGAGTAAACATTCAGTACTTC	CASSLDTGVNIQYF
TRBJ1-3	TRBV2	NA	NA	TGTGCCAGCGGGGGCACCAGAGGGGGAAACACCATATATTTT	CASGGTRGGNTIYF
TRBJ2-1	TRBV28	NA	NA	TGTGCCATAAAAGTAGGTTTGGCGGAGTACAATGAGCAGTTCTTC	CAIKVGLAEYNEQFF
TRBJ2-5	TRBV11-2	NA	NA	TGTGCCAGCAGCTTAGACATCCGACAGTTAGAGACCCAGTACTTC	CASSLDIRQLETQYF
TRBJ1-4	TRBV12-3/TRBV12-4	NA	NA	TGTGCCAGCAGTTTAGTGGCACCGGAGGAACTGTTTTTT	CASSLVAPEELFF
TRBJ2-5	TRBV2	NA	NA	TGTGCCAGCAGTGTTGAAAGCGAATCAGAGACCCAGTACTTC	CASSVESESETQYF
TRBJ2-3	TRBV3-1/TRBV3-2	TRBD1	NA	TGTGCCAGCAGCCAAGATATAGGGGGCGACACAGATACGCAGTATTTT	CASSQDIGGDTDTQYF
TRBJ2-7	TRBV20-1	NA	NA	TGCAGTTTGTCTAGTCTTTACGAGCAGTACTTC	CSLSSLYEQYF
TRBJ1-3	TRBV11-2	NA	NA	TGTGCCAGCAGCCCCTTAGGGAGTGGAAACACCATATATTTT	CASSPLGSGNTIYF
TRBJ1-2	TRBV11-3	NA	NA	TGTGCCAGCAGCTCGATCCGTGACTCCGTGGACACCTTC	CASSSIRDSVDTF
TRBJ1-6	TRBV19	NA	NA	TGTGCCAGAGTTGAGGTTTGGGCACCCCTCCACTTT	CARVEVWAPLHF
TRBJ1-1	TRBV14	NA	NA	TGTGCCAGCAGCCAAGCGCGCGGCAGGGGCACTGAAGCTTTCTTT	CASSQARGRGTEAFF
TRBJ1-2	TRBV5-6	NA	NA	TGTGCCAGCAGCTTGGGCGGGTCTGTATATGGCTACACCTTC	CASSLGGSVYGYTF
TRBJ1-5	TRBV28	NA	few	TGTGCCAGCAGTGCCGGAGTAGTGGGCAATCAGCCCCAGCATTTT	CASSAGVVGNQPQHF
TRBJ1-2	TRBV10-3	TRBD1	NA	TGTGCCATCAACCAAAACAGGGGGCAGAGAGATGGCTACACCTTC	CAINQNRGQRDGYTF
TRBJ1-2	TRBV30	NA	NA	TGTGCCTGGAGTAGGGGACTGGGGAACTATGGCTACACCTTC	CAWSRGLGNYGYTF
TRBJ2-5	TRBV6-5	NA	NA	TGTGCCACCAAACACCGCCATCTTCAAGAGACCCAGTACTTC	CATKHRHLQETQYF
TRBJ1-4	TRBV5-1	TRBD1	NA	TGCGCCAGCAGCACCGGGACAGGAACTAATGAAAAACTGTTTTTT	CASSTGTGTNEKLFF
TRBJ1-5	TRBV21-1	NA	NA	TGTGCCAGCAGCAAAAGTGGGGAGGACAGGGTAAGCAATCAGCCCCAGCATTTT	CASSKSGEDRVSNQPQHF
TRBJ1-5	TRBV7-8	TRBD1	NA	TGTGCCAGCAGCGTAGACAGGGGATACCATCAGCCCCAGCATTTT	CASSVDRGYHQPQHF
TRBJ2-1	TRBV29-1	TRBD2	NA	TGCAGCGCACATGGGCTAGCGGGAGGCGTTTCCTACAATGAGCAGTTCTTC	CSAHGLAGGVSYNEQFF
TRBJ2-7	TRBV7-9	NA	few	TGTGCCTCCCGAGGGTCACCGGGCTACGAGCAGTACTTC	CASRGSPGYEQYF
TRBJ1-3	TRBV27	TRBD1	NA	TGTGCCAGCAGTTTAACAGGGGGACATGGAAACACCATATATTTT	CASSLTGGHGNTIYF
TRBJ2-7	TRBV5-6	TRBD2	NA	TGTGCCAGCAGTATTAGCGGGAGCTACGAGCAGTACTTC	CASSISGSYEQYF
TRBJ2-2	TRBV4-3	TRBD2	NA	TGCGCCAGCAGCCGCGCTCCGTATACTAGCGGGTCGAACACCGGGGAGCTGTTTTTT	CASSRAPYTSGSNTGELFF
TRBJ1-4	TRBV9	TRBD1	NA	TGTGCCAGCAGCGAAGACACAACAGGGGGCCGGGAAAAACTGTTTTTT	CASSEDTTGGREKLFF
TRBJ2-7	TRBV5-5	NA	NA	TGTGCCAGCAGCTCGGTCTCTGTCCCCTACGAGCAGTACTTC	CASSSVSVPYEQYF
TRBJ1-5	TRBV7-9	NA	NA	TGTGCCAGCAGTTCCGGGGACAAGCAGCCCCAGCATTTT	CASSSGDKQPQHF
TRBJ2-7	TRBV11-2	TRBD2	NA	TGTGCCAGCAGCGCCGGGACTAGCGGATTCTACGAGCAGTACTTC	CASSAGTSGFYEQYF
TRBJ1-5	TRBV10-3	NA	few	TGTGCCATCAGTGAGTCCTCAGGGGTAGTTAGCAATCAGCCCCAGCATTTT	CAISESSGVVSNQPQHF
TRBJ2-7	TRBV11-2	NA	NA	TGTGCCAGCCGACTATCTTATTACGAGCAGTACTTC	CASRLSYYEQYF
TRBJ1-6	TRBV18	NA	NA	TGTGCCAGCTCACCACGCGGCCTACTGACCTCACCCCTCCACTTT	CASSPRGLLTSPLHF
TRBJ2-3	TRBV5-1	TRBD2	NA	TGCGCCAGCAGCCCCGGACTAGCGGGAGCTGATACGCAGTATTTT	CASSPGLAGADTQYF
TRBJ1-2	TRBV3-1/TRBV3-2	TRBD1	once	TGTGCCAGCAGCCCCCGGGACAGGCCCCTCTATGGCTACACCTTC	CASSPRDRPLYGYTF
TRBJ2-7	TRBV11-2	TRBD2	NA	TGTGCCAGCAGCTTGGTGGGACTAGCGGGATCGGGTCTCGAGCAGTACTTC	CASSLVGLAGSGLEQYF
TRBJ1-2	TRBV11-2	NA	NA	TGTGCCAGCAGCTTAGGTGTCGGTAGCTATGGCTACACCTTC	CASSLGVGSYGYTF
TRBJ2-1	TRBV24-1	NA	NA	TGTGCCACCAGTGCTCATCAGGGTAGAAGCTCCTACAATGAGCAGTTCTTC	CATSAHQGRSSYNEQFF
TRBJ2-7	TRBV6-4	NA	NA	TGTGCCAGCAGTGACTATCGACGGGTAGGCTACGAGCAGTACTTC	CASSDYRRVGYEQYF
TRBJ2-3	TRBV25-1	TRBD2	NA	TGTGCCAGCAGTGACAGCCCGGGGAGGGGCAGCACAGATACGCAGTATTTT	CASSDSPGRGSTDTQYF
TRBJ2-3	TRBV5-1	TRBD2	NA	TGCGCCAGCAGCGCCGGATCTAGCGGGACTAGCACAGATACGCAGTATTTT	CASSAGSSGTSTDTQYF
TRBJ1-1	TRBV28	TRBD1	NA	TGTGCCACTCACAGGGGATTGAACACTGAAGCTTTCTTT	CATHRGLNTEAFF
TRBJ1-2	TRBV7-2	NA	NA	TGTGCCAGCAGCTTAGACCAGAACTATGGCTACACCTTC	CASSLDQNYGYTF
TRBJ2-1	TRBV11-2	TRBD2	once	TGTGCCAGCAGCTGGAGGACTAGCGGGAGAGGTGAGCAGTTCTTC	CASSWRTSGRGEQFF
TRBJ1-4	TRBV18	TRBD1	NA	TGTGCCAGCTCACCACGACAGGGGGCAACTAATGAAAAACTGTTTTTT	CASSPRQGATNEKLFF
TRBJ1-1	TRBV18	TRBD1	NA	TGTGCCAGCTCACCCGACAGGGCTGAAGCTTTCTTT	CASSPDRAEAFF
TRBJ2-3	TRBV27	TRBD1	NA	TGTGCCAGCAGTCCCTGGACAGGGGGCGGAATGGATACGCAGTATTTT	CASSPWTGGGMDTQYF
TRBJ2-7	TRBV6-5	TRBD1	NA	TGTGCCAGTAGCCGACAGGGGTTATCCTACGAGCAGTACTTC	CASSRQGLSYEQYF
TRBJ1-1	TRBV5-1	NA	NA	TGCGCCAGCAGCTTGGGACAGAGCGACACTGAAGCTTTCTTT	CASSLGQSDTEAFF
TRBJ1-5	TRBV7-8	TRBD1	NA	TGTGCCAGCAGCTTAGCGGGACAGTGGGGCAATCAGCCCCAGCATTTT	CASSLAGQWGNQPQHF
TRBJ1-5	TRBV7-2	TRBD1	once	TGTGCCAGCAGCTTAGTGGCAGGGGGCCCGAGTCAGCCCCAGCATTTT	CASSLVAGGPSQPQHF